This T cell receptor (beta chain) comes out of a study of metastatic and nonmetastatic thyroid tumors. Until they underwent thyroid surgery, no patient had received any treatment. TCRdb re-called the PCR reads via MiXCR. Of 70,000 or so clones listed, 13% to 15% are singletons. This clone was detected a few times. Its antigen is undetermined. Study results and limitations: Benign nodules were reported to have significantly lower TCR beta diversity than malignant thyroid tumors, in blood and tumor.

The CDR3 has 15 amino acids. CDR1 is SGHDN and CDR2 is FVKESK in the germline V gene. Trimming took 3 bases from V and 6 from J; bases not matched to a gene: 8. The chain is built from TRBV14 and TRBJ2-4; 7 positions match TRBD1. This TCR derives from a male donor with papillary thyroid cancer or a benign thyroid nodule (not recorded which). Some clones in this sample may be carry-over from other donors' samples. Material: blood. CDR3 sequence reads: CASSHLRGPGNIQYF. The DNA of the CDR3 is TGTGCCAGCAGCCACCTTAGGGGGCCGGGAAACATTCAGTACTTC.